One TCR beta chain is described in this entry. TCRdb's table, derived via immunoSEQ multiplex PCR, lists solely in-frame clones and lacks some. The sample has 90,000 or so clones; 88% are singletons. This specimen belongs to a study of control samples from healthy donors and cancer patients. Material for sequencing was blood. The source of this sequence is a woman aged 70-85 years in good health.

CDR3 DNA sequence: TGCGCCAGCAGCTTGGGCTCGGTTGAGACCCAGTACTTC. Translated, it gives CASSLGSVETQYF. The chain has TRBV5-1 and TRBJ2-5, with D unresolved. The ends were cut back, 0 bases at V and 5 bases at J, with 8 bases in the middle. Germline V lookup: CDR1 SGHRS, CDR2 YFSETQ. The CDR3 runs 13 residues.